This TCR beta chain came from a study of blood T cell repertoires in COVID-19. Study members were between about 18 and 95 years old and lived in fewer than 30 US regions. Generated by immunoSEQ multiplex PCR, the TCRdb table keeps only in-frame clones and is missing some. This table has roughly 250,000 clones, 80% to 90% appearing once. The sequencing input was PBMCs or T cells enriched from blood (not recorded which). This receptor was taken from a man aged 50-60 years who had been exposed to COVID-19.

In DNA, the CDR3 is TGTGCCAGCAGCTCCGGACTAGCGGGTGCCACAGATACGCAGTATTTT. Translated: CASSSGLAGATDTQYF. V is TRBV6-2 or TRBV6-3 and J is TRBJ2-3; 11 nucleotides line up with TRBD2. This CDR3 spans 16 amino acids. The V segment lost 6 bases and the J segment 2 bases; nucleotides outside the gene matches: 7. Germline V lookup: CDR1 MNHEY, CDR2 SVGEGT.